These 26 T cell receptor beta chains were sequenced from one sample in a study of identical twins (dated by TCRdb to about 2016). Receptors were amplified or captured by 5' RACE. Sequencing used an Illumina HiSeq 2000. Starting from the raw public reads, TCRdb applied fastp trimming at Q25, assembled clones with MiXCR and retained in-frame beta chains. Under each unique CDR3 protein, matching rows form one entry showing the most common genes and DNA. Here the sample has 500,000 to 600,000 distinct CDR3 sequences; less than 25% occur a single time. Around 0.9% of the sample lies in the top ten. This sample was shared with a second study, whose subject was T cells expressing NK-cell markers.

Sample: CD4+ T cells sorted from blood. The receptors originated from a woman between 18 and 30 years old in good health.

This sequence joins TRBV5-5 and TRBJ2-2; D is unclear. The V gene lost 4 bases and the J gene lost 7 bases, with 17 bases spanning the gap. CDR3 size: 15 residues. Per the germline V gene, CDR1 is SGHKS and CDR2 is YYEKEE (reference sequence). The CDR3 sequence: CASSLNRARNGELFF. CDR3 coding DNA: TGTGCCAGCAGCCTTAACCGGGCCCGGAACGGGGAGCTGTTTTTT.

This clonotype has only a few counts. The gene calls are TRBV2 and TRBJ2-7; D might be TRBD1 (6 bases). This CDR3 is built from 15 residues. Deletions cut 7 bases from V and 4 bases from J, with 20 bases between. Germline lookup yields CDR1 SNHLY and CDR2 FYNNEI. The CDR3: CASIGAGQSHYEQYF. The CDR3 nucleotides read TGTGCCAGCATCGGGGCCGGACAGAGTCATTACGAGCAGTACTTC. Full variable domain (rest looked up from reference TRBV2 and TRBJ2-7): EPEVTQTPSHQVTQMGQEVILRCVPISNHLYFYWYRQILGQKVEFLVSFYNNEISEKSEIFDDQFSVERPDGSNFTLKIRSTKLEDSAMYFCASIGAGQSHYEQYFGPGTRLTVT.

This clonotype was observed a handful of times. The rearrangement uses TRBV7-9 and TRBJ1-2; the match to TRBD1 covers 7 bases. The CDR3 spans 14 residues. The germline V gene encodes CDR1 SEHNR and CDR2 FQNEAQ (reference sequence). The V gene end was trimmed by 4 bases and the J gene end by 7 bases; junction bases not matched to a gene: 9. CDR3 DNA sequence: TGTGCCAGCAGCTACGGAGACAGGGTTGTTGGCTACACCTTC. As protein: CASSYGDRVVGYTF.

There are a few counts of this clonotype. V usage is TRBV14 and J usage is TRBJ2-7, with no clear D. V lost 0 bases to trimming and J lost 3 bases, with 9 bases between them. Germline CDR1 SGHDN, CDR2 FVKESK. This CDR3 contains 14 residues. CDR3 sequence reads: CASSQEGPSYEQYF. The CDR3 DNA reads as TGTGCCAGCAGCCAAGAAGGACCGAGCTACGAGCAGTACTTC.

The V and J genes are TRBV7-6 and TRBJ2-1; 7 bases agree with TRBD2. J lost 6 bases, V lost 3 bases, and 8 bases had no gene match. Germline V CDR1 and CDR2: SGHVS, FNYEAQ. The CDR3 length is 15 residues. The CDR3 loop reads CASSFLSSGLNEQFF. The CDR3 nucleotides are TGTGCCAGCAGCTTTCTGTCTAGCGGCCTCAATGAGCAGTTCTTC.

This clonotype was seen at least ten times. This chain connects TRBV5-5 to TRBJ1-3, with D hard to call. From germline, CDR1 is SGHKS and CDR2 YYEKEE (reference sequence). V shed 4 bases and J shed 4 bases, with 6 bases lying between them. This CDR3 is built from 12 residues. In DNA, the CDR3 is TGTGCCAGCAGCCATACCGGAAACACCATATATTTT. Its protein product is CASSHTGNTIYF.

The genes are TRBV15 and TRBJ1-1; D is undetermined. CDR1 is LNHNV and CDR2 is YYDKDF in the germline V gene (reference sequence). V dropped 3 bases and J dropped 6 bases, with 17 bases sitting between them. The CDR3 sequence is 15 residues long. The CDR3 nucleotides read TGTGCCACCAGCAGGAGTGAGGGTGGAAGCGCTGAAGCTTTCTTT. Translating it yields CATSRSEGGSAEAFF.

This clonotype occurred many times. This chain joins TRBV20-1 and TRBJ2-3; 7 nucleotides line up with TRBD1. The germline V gene has CDR1 DFQATT and CDR2 SNEGSKA (reference sequence). The CDR3 sequence is 15 residues long. Trimming took 6 bases from V and 0 from J; bases not matched to a gene: 9. CDR3 in amino acids: CSATVTGQSTDTQYF. The DNA of the CDR3 is TGCAGTGCCACAGTAACGGGACAGAGCACAGATACGCAGTATTTT.

This clonotype was detected a few times. This chain joins TRBV5-1 and TRBJ2-5; no firm D call. The ends were cut back, 0 bases at V and 2 bases at J, with 8 bases in the middle. This CDR3 contains 14 residues. CDR1 SGHRS and CDR2 YFSETQ come from the germline V gene. The CDR3 nucleotides read TGCGCCAGCAGCTTGGAACCAAATCAAGAGACCCAGTACTTC. Translating it yields CASSLEPNQETQYF.

This clonotype appeared a few times. J is TRBJ1-2 and V is TRBV20-1; 7 bases are a match to TRBD1. The V gene's germline CDR1 is DFQATT and CDR2 SNEGSKA (reference sequence). The length of the CDR3 is 15 residues. With 2 bases clipped from V and 6 bases from J, the junction kept 12 bases outside the gene matches. CDR3 DNA sequence: TGCAGTGCTAGACACCGGACAGGATTCCCCGATGGCTACACCTTC. It encodes CSARHRTGFPDGYTF.

J is TRBJ2-1 and V is TRBV20-1; 8 bases agree with TRBD1. The CDR3 totals 13 residues. The V gene end was trimmed by 4 bases and the J gene end by 7 bases; junction bases not matched to a gene: 6. Germline-derived CDR1 and CDR2 are DFQATT and SNEGSKA (reference sequence). For the CDR3, the DNA is TGCAGTGCTAAAAGGACAGGGCGGAATGAGCAGTTCTTC. Amino acid sequence: CSAKRTGRNEQFF.

At least ten counts were recorded for this clonotype. This chain uses TRBV5-1 with TRBJ2-1, with a weak D call TRBD2 (6 bases). CDR1 and CDR2 from the germline V gene are SGHRS and YFSETQ. The V end lost 7 bases, the J end lost 5 bases, and 16 bases lay between the germline ends. This CDR3 comprises 14 residues. The CDR3 sequence is CASLVGPGDNEQFF. CDR3 nucleotides: TGCGCCAGCCTAGTGGGACCGGGGGACAATGAGCAGTTCTTC.

The table lists this clonotype with a few counts. This chain connects TRBV6-1 to TRBJ1-4; TRBD1 aligns across 7 bases. This CDR3 has 14 amino acids. CDR1 and CDR2 (germline): MNHNS, SASEGT. V gave up 6 bases and J gave up 10 bases; unmatched junction bases: 11. CDR3 amino acids: CASRSQGVLGKLFF. CDR3 in DNA: TGTGCCAGCAGGTCCCAGGGGGTTCTTGGAAAACTGTTTTTT.

The sample holds a few counts of this clonotype. The rearrangement joins TRBV20-1 to TRBJ2-7; tentative D call: TRBD2 (5 bases). Trimming left V 0 bases short and J 0 bases short, with 9 bases between. Looked up from germline, CDR1 is DFQATT and CDR2 is SNEGSKA (reference sequence). This CDR3 is built from 14 residues. In DNA form, the CDR3 reads TGCAGTGCTAGAGATGCGGGCAGCTCCTACGAGCAGTACTTC. Translated: CSARDAGSSYEQYF.

In this sample, this clonotype turned up a few times. The DNA of the CDR3 is TGCAGTGCTAGCGGCAGGGTGATCGGATCGGGAGGCTACACCTTC. Translated: CSASGRVIGSGGYTF. The chain employs TRBV20-1 and TRBJ1-2, with a weak D call TRBD1 (5 bases). Germline values: CDR1 DFQATT, CDR2 SNEGSKA (reference sequence). Trimming left V 3 bases short and J 8 bases short, with 22 bases between. The CDR3 contains 15 residues.

This sequence joins TRBV20-1 and TRBJ1-1; possible D gene TRBD1, 5 bases. The CDR3 contains 14 residues. Germline CDR1 reads DFQATT; CDR2 reads SNEGSKA (reference sequence). Trimming took 1 base from V and 2 from J, leaving 11 bases between them. The CDR3 DNA reads as TGCAGTGCTAGAGGCGGGGGTCCAAACACTGAAGCTTTCTTT. This gives the protein CSARGGGPNTEAFF.

This chain links TRBV6-5 with TRBJ2-3; 7 bases fit TRBD2. Germline V CDR1 and CDR2: MNHEY, SVGAGI. Unmatched junction bases numbered 2, after V lost 2 bases and J lost 0 bases. The CDR3 runs to 15 residues. CDR3 DNA: TGTGCCAGCAGTTACGAGCGGGGAAGCACAGATACGCAGTATTTT. Protein: CASSYERGSTDTQYF.

This clonotype showed up just a few times. The chain joins TRBV6-5 to TRBJ2-6; the D gene is possibly TRBD2 (5 bases). Germline V gene sequence: CDR1 MNHEY, CDR2 SVGAGI. The V gene lost 2 bases and the J gene lost 10 bases, with 21 bases spanning the gap. CDR3 length equals 17 residues. The CDR3 DNA reads TGTGCCAGCAGTTACGGGCATCGAGACTATACAACGAACGTCCTGACTTTC. It yields the protein CASSYGHRDYTTNVLTF.

V is TRBV20-1 and J is TRBJ1-4; D may be TRBD1 (5 bases). The CDR3 has 14 amino acids. The V gene lost 6 bases and the J gene lost 6 bases, with 17 bases spanning the gap. CDR1 is DFQATT and CDR2 is SNEGSKA in the germline V gene (reference sequence). The CDR3 here is CSAFLLGTDEKLFF. The CDR3 DNA is TGCAGTGCCTTTTTGCTCGGGACGGATGAAAAACTGTTTTTT.

The rearrangement links TRBV3-1 to TRBJ2-2; 9 bases agree with TRBD1. Germline V gene data show CDR1 as LGHDT and CDR2 as YNNKEL (reference sequence). The CDR3 extends over 17 amino acids. Trimming removed 3 bases from V and 0 bases from J; junction bases left unmatched: 5. Here the CDR3 reads CASSQGGQGSNTGELFF. CDR3 DNA sequence: TGTGCCAGCAGCCAGGGGGGACAGGGATCGAACACCGGGGAGCTGTTTTTT.

V and J are TRBV20-1 and TRBJ2-7; D is perhaps TRBD1 (5 bases). The V gene's germline CDR1 is DFQATT and CDR2 SNEGSKA (reference sequence). V was shortened by 1 base and J by 5 bases, with 15 bases between the two germline ends. This CDR3 region has 14 residues. This CDR3 reads CSARGVTARDEQYF. The CDR3 nucleotides are TGCAGTGCTAGAGGCGTAACGGCCAGGGACGAGCAGTACTTC.

This clonotype has only a few counts. The chain has TRBV6-2 or TRBV6-3 and TRBJ2-4; maybe TRBD2 (7 bases). This CDR3 is 16 amino acids long. With 6 bases removed from V and 1 base from J, the gap between germline ends came to 16 bases. The germline CDR1 and CDR2 sequences are MNHEY and SVGEGT. As DNA, the CDR3 is TGTGCCAGCAGAGCGGGACGGGGGGCGGCCAAAAACATTCAGTACTTC. Protein sequence: CASRAGRGAAKNIQYF.

This clonotype showed up just a few times. The rearrangement links TRBV10-3 to TRBJ2-2; 7 bases map to TRBD2. The CDR3 covers 16 residues. Germline CDR1 and CDR2: ENHRY and SYGVKD. V was pared by 8 bases and J by 2 bases, with 11 bases of the junction left unmatched. The DNA for the CDR3 is TGTGCCATCCGGCCGGCCGGGACTAAAAACACCGGGGAGCTGTTTTTT. Encoded protein: CAIRPAGTKNTGELFF.

This clonotype was observed many times. The chain combines TRBV20-1 with TRBJ2-7; D possibly corresponds to TRBD2 (5 bases). This CDR3 has 15 residues. V was cut by 0 bases and J by 2 bases, with 14 bases left in between. Germline CDR1 and CDR2: DFQATT and SNEGSKA (reference sequence). The CDR3 coding sequence is TGCAGTGCTAGAGATCATCGAGGGTCAGCCTACGAGCAGTACTTC. Translating gives CSARDHRGSAYEQYF.

This clonotype showed up many times. The chain has TRBV7-2 and TRBJ2-1; unclear D gene. Germline CDR1 is SGHTA and CDR2 is FQGNSA. The V and J ends lost 0 bases and 5 bases respectively, with 2 bases between them. CDR3 length: 12 amino acids. The CDR3 loop reads CASSLAHNEQFF. The DNA for the CDR3 is TGTGCCAGCAGCTTAGCTCACAATGAGCAGTTCTTC.

The CDR3 protein is CSARSRGQWESQYF. The CDR3 nucleotides read TGCAGTGCTAGGAGCAGGGGGCAATGGGAGTCCCAGTACTTC. This sequence joins TRBV20-1 and TRBJ2-5; 8 bases agree with TRBD1. After removal of 3 bases from V and 9 bases from J, the junction contained 12 bases not matched to a gene. CDR1 DFQATT and CDR2 SNEGSKA come from the germline V gene (reference sequence). This CDR3 has 14 amino acids.